The source of this TCR beta chain is a study of multiple sclerosis patients with progressive multifocal leukoencephalopathy. The CDR3 runs 12 residues. Trimming took off 0 bases at V and 11 bases at J, with 10 bases between the two ends. Germline assignment: CDR1 LGHNA and CDR2 YSLEER. Described time point: before natalizumab initiation. T0 blood was collected before the first natalizumab infusion. Sequencing was at survey level. Assay used: immunoSEQ multiplex PCR; TCRdb lists only in-frame clones, some missing. The sample consists of about 32,000 clones, nearly 95% of them appearing once. There are a few counts of this clone.

The sample comprised PBMCs. The origin of this receptor is a man aged 25 to 45 with multiple sclerosis. V is TRBV4-3 and J is TRBJ1-1; D is perhaps TRBD1 (6 bases). CDR3 residues: CASSQDGQRAFF. Here the CDR3 DNA reads TGCGCCAGCAGCCAAGATGGACAGAGGGCTTTCTTT.